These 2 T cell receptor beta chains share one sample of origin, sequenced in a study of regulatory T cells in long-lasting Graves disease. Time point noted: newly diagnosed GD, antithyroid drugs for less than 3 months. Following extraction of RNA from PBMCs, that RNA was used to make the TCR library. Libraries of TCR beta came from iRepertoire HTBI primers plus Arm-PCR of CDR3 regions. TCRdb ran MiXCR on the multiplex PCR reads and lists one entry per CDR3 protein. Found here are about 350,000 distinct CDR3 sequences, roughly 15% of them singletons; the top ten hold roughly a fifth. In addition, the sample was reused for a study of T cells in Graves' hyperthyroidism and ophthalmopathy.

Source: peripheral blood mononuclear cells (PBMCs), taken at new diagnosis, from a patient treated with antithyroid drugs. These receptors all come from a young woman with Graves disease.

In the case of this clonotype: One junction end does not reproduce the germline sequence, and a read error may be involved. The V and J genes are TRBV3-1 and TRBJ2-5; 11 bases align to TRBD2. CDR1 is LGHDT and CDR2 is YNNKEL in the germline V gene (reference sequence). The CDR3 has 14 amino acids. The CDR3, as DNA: TGTGCCAGCAGCCAAGATCGGACTAGCGGGCGTGCGGGATTC. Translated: CASSQDRTSGRAGF.

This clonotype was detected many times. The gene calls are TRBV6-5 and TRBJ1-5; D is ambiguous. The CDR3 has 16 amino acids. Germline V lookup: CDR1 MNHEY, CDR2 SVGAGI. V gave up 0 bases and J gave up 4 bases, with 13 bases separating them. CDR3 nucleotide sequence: TGTGCCAGCAGTTACTCGAGGTGGGAGTTAAATCAGCCCCAGCATTTT. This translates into CASSYSRWELNQPQHF.